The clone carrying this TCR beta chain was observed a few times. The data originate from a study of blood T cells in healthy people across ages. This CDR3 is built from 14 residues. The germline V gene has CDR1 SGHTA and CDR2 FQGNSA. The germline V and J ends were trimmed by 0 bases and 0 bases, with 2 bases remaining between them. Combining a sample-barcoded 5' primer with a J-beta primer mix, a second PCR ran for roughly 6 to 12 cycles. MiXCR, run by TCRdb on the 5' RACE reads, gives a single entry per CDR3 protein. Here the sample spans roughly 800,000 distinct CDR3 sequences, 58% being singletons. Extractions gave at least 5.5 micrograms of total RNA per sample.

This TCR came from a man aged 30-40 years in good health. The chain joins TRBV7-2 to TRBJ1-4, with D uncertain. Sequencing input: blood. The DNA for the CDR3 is TGTGCCAGCAGCTTAGCCGCAACTAATGAAAAACTGTTTTTT. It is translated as CASSLAATNEKLFF.